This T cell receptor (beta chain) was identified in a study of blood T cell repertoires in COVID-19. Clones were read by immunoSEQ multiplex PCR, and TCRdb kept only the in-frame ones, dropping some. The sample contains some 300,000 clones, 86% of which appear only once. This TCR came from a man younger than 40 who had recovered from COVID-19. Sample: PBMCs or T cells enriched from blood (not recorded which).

This CDR3 is CASSQDGGNSPLHF. The CDR3 coding sequence is TGCGCCAGCAGCCAAGACGGGGGTAACTCACCCCTCCACTTT. This chain links TRBV4-1 with TRBJ1-6; TRBD1 is a possible D gene (5 bases). From germline, CDR1 is MGHRA and CDR2 YSYEKL. Trimming cost V 0 bases and J 10 bases, with 10 bases left between them. The CDR3 covers 14 residues.